The clone carrying this T cell receptor beta chain was seen more than once but under ten times. This specimen comes from a study of T-cell reconstitution after alpha-beta-depleted transplantation in children. As it was prepared, the TCRbeta library received unique molecular identifiers. TCRdb re-analysed the PCR reads in MiXCR, keeping a single row per CDR3 protein. This table has around 440,000 distinct CDR3 sequences, 15% to 20% appearing once. J gave up 1 base and V 2 bases, and 3 bases lay outside the gene matches. CDR1 is MNHEY and CDR2 is SVGAGI in the germline V gene. CDR3 length: 15 amino acids.

Material: PBMCs, mostly from graft donor cells, obtained 360 days after TCRalphabeta/CD19-depleted stem cell transplant. This sequence was found in a boy under two years old who had a stem cell transplant for Wiskott-Aldrich syndrome, so the T cells may come from the graft donor. The chain has TRBV6-5 and TRBJ2-7, with 9 bases fitting TRBD1. In DNA form, the CDR3 reads TGTGCCAGCAGTTACCTCGGGACAGGGTCCTACGAGCAGTACTTC. Its protein product is CASSYLGTGSYEQYF.